The following is a T cell receptor (beta chain) sequence with its context. Its antigen is currently unknown. Clones were read by immunoSEQ multiplex PCR, and TCRdb kept only the in-frame ones, dropping some. Of 50,000 to 70,000 clones in the sample, 80% to 85% are singletons; the top ten hold 3.2%. This specimen comes from a study of a mutant IDH1 vaccine in newly diagnosed glioma. Study information: Vaccination started 4-6 weeks after radiotherapy alone, or with temozolomide cycles. At week 47 came visit V13, while visit V12 had come at week 35.

There are 15 residues in the CDR3. The V gene end was trimmed by 6 bases and the J gene end by 0 bases; junction bases not matched to a gene: 2. Germline V gene data show CDR1 as MNHNY and CDR2 as SVGAGI (reference sequence). Documented time point: week 47, end of study. The investigators gave 300 ug of mutant IDH1 20-mer peptide in each vaccine dose, together with topical imiquimod. V gene TRBV6-6 combines with J gene TRBJ2-2; TRBD2 matches at 9 bases. The receptor comes from a woman in her 50s with glioma. The sample here was PBMCs, taken from a glioma patient whose treatment included an IDH1 peptide vaccine. This CDR3 reads CASSRLAANTGELFF. CDR3 DNA sequence: TGTGCCAGCAGCCGACTAGCGGCGAACACCGGGGAGCTGTTTTTT.